The T cell receptor beta chain described here comes from a study of spatial heterogeneity in lung cancer. Trimming removed 0 bases at V and 4 bases at J, with 7 bases between. CDR3 size: 14 residues. The germline gives CDR1 SGHDN, CDR2 FVKESK. In its sample, this clonotype ranks as medium-sized. Its antigen is currently unknown. Time point described: sample taken at primary tumor resection. Study-wide findings and caveats: Higher tumor mutation counts went along with higher counts of expanded intratumoral alpha and beta TCRs. Ubiquitous nonsynonymous mutations were tracked by counts of ubiquitous expanded TCRs, and regional ones by counts of regional expanded TCRs.

TCRdb re-called the 5' RACE reads through MiXCR, storing one row per CDR3 protein. The sample lists 9,000 to 10,000 distinct CDR3 sequences; more than 13% were seen once. This chain links TRBV14 with TRBJ2-1, with D uncertain. The receptor was derived from a male donor with early-stage non-small cell lung cancer. Sample: lung tumor tissue, taken at surgery. The CDR3 DNA sequence: TGTGCCAGCAGCCAAGACGGGCCTTACAATGAGCAGTTCTTC. Translating it yields CASSQDGPYNEQFF.